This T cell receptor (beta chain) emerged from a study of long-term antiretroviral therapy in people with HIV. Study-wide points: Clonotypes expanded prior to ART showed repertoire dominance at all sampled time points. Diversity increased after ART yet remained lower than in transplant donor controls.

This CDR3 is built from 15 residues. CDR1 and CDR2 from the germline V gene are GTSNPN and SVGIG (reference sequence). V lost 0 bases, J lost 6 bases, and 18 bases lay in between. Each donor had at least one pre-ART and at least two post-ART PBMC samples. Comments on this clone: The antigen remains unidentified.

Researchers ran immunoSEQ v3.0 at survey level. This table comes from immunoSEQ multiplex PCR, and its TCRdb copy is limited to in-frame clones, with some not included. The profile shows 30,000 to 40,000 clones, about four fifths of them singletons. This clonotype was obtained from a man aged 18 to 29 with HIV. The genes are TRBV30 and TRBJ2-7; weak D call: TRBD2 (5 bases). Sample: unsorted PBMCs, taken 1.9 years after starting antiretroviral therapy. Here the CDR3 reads CAWSVLRGGMSEQYF. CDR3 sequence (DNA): TGTGCCTGGAGTGTACTTCGGGGTGGAATGAGCGAGCAGTACTTC.